Sequencing of this T cell receptor beta chain was carried out in a study of T cells in Graves' hyperthyroidism and ophthalmopathy (dated by TCRdb to the late 2010s). In the study overall: Peripheral blood was collected at initial diagnosis, before any treatment. To identify TCR V-J signatures that set the groups apart, the researchers used a discovery cohort of approximately 98 patients, made up of 40 to 45 with Graves' ophthalmopathy and some 60 with stable Graves' hyperthyroidism. An independent validation cohort of fewer than 20 hyperthyroidism patients and about 16 patients who later progressed to ophthalmopathy tested prospective prediction of ophthalmopathy. The 90 to 100 discovery patients were randomly divided into training and test sets at a 7:3 ratio. The study also compared thyroid tissue and blood T-cell repertoires from about six Graves' hyperthyroidism patients. After blood sampling, hyperthyroidism patients were treated with methimazole at a starting dose of 30 mg daily, and ophthalmopathy patients were treated with high-dose intravenous methylprednisolone. According to the paper, TCR Vbeta CDR3 sequencing was carried out on roughly 130 peripheral blood samples, which came from 40 to 45 ophthalmopathy, around 74 hyperthyroidism and roughly 17 progressor patients.

Graves' hyperthyroidism was defined as stable when no progression to ophthalmopathy occurred over 18 months of follow-up. Hyperthyroidism patients were aged 18 to 65 years and newly diagnosed, with disease duration of less than 2 months. Any patient with an uncontrolled infection, another autoimmune disease, pregnancy or lactation was excluded. Diagnoses were established on the basis of clinical symptoms, serum thyroxine and TRAb, thyroid ultrasound, and orbital computed tomography. PBMCs were isolated from about 10 ml of fresh peripheral blood by Ficoll-Paque density gradient centrifugation. Total RNA was extracted using Trizol reagent, and RNA quality was assessed on an Agilent 2100 Bioanalyzer. CDR3 length: 16 amino acids, cysteine to phenylalanine. Only the CDR3 DNA is retained, 48 bases long and in frame from the first base. Trimming at the junction amounts to 1 base on V and 3 bases on J, and the germline ends lie 16 bases apart. The germline V gene (reference sequence) provides CDR1 LGHDT and CDR2 YNNKEL.

This clonotype was detected many times. Its antigen remains undetermined. No much larger clonotype is one base removed from it; base qualities were not supplied. The paper's findings and limits, for the study overall: A 13 V-J signature model separated ophthalmopathy from stable hyperthyroidism, with about 88% sensitivity and roughly 81% specificity in cross-validation and 80%/75% in testing. During validation, the model predicted progression to ophthalmopathy a median of approximately six months ahead of onset, with approximately 70% sensitivity and roughly 72% specificity. Most expanded thyroid clonotypes (frequency above 0.001) were also detected in blood, a finding suggesting that blood repertoires may reflect thyroid immune responses. Sample size was not statistically predetermined, and blinding of investigators to group allocation was not performed.

TCR beta CDR3 regions were amplified from RNA transcripts. A first-round RT-PCR of the TCR CDR3 used the HTBI primer set with the Qiagen OneStep RT-PCR kit. Libraries were constructed in a second round of multiplex PCR, after which size selection and purification were carried out. The libraries were sequenced on an Illumina HiSeq2000 using paired-end 100 bp reads. Processing in the source paper ran as follows. Raw data were processed with SOAPnuke, discarding reads with adapters, uncalled bases, mean Phred below 15, or no exact constant-primer or identifier match. COPE v1.2.5 was used to merge high-quality paired reads, and clonotypes were defined as unique nucleotide sequences. Clonotypes were aligned to IMGT TRBV, TRBD and TRBJ reference segments using MiTCR v1.1. Only V-J combinations with frequency above 0.0001, covering about 99% of repertoires, were analysed. A TCS score was defined as the ratio between F50 (clonal expansion) and ExV (chaos), using BLOSUM62-based TCRdist between CDR3 peptides within each V-J. Welch's t-statistics and random forest reduced roughly 500 V-J features to around 14, which were used in a naive Bayes classifier (R e1071). The raw public reads went through TCRdb reprocessing: fastp at Q25, MiXCR clone calling, in-frame beta chains kept. Rows with one shared CDR3 protein collapse into an entry with the most common genes and DNA. None of the V and J calls come from the authors' own analysis; TCRdb made them. This sample lists 300,000 to 450,000 distinct CDR3 sequences; roughly 14% were detected once. The ten largest clones take up about 11% of the sample.

The V and J segments used are TRBV3-1 and TRBJ2-7; the D segment cannot be called with confidence. This receptor was obtained from a woman aged 55-70 years with Graves' hyperthyroidism. Source material: blood. The CDR3 sequence is CASSQVPWEFGYEQYF. The DNA sequence is given as TGTGCCAGCAGCCAAGTTCCATGGGAATTCGGCTACGAGCAGTACTTC.